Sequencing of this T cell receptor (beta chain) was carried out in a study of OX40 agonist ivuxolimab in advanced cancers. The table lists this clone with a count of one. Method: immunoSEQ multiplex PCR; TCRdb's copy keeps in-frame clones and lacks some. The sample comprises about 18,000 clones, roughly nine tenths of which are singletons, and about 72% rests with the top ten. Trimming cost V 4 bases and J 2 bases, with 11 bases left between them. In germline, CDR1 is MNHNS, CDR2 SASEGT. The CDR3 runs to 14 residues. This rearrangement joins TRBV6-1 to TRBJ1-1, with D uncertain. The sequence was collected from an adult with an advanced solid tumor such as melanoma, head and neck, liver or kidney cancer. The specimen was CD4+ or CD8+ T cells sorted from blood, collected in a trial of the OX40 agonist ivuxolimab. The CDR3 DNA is TGTGCCAGCAGTGCCTCGACGGGTAACACTGAAGCTTTCTTT. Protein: CASSASTGNTEAFF.